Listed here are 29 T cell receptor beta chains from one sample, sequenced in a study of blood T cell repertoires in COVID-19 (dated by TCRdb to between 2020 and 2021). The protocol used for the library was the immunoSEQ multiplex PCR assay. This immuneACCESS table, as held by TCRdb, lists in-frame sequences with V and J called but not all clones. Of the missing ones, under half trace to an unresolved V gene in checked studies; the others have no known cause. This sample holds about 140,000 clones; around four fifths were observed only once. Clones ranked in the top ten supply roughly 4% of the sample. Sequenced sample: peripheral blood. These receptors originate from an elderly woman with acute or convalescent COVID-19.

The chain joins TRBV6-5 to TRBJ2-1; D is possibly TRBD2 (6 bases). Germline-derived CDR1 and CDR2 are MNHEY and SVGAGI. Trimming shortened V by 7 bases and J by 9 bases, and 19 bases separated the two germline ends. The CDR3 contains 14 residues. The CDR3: CASTPGLAVPEQFF. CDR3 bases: TGTGCCAGCACTCCGGGACTTGCCGTACCTGAGCAGTTCTTC.

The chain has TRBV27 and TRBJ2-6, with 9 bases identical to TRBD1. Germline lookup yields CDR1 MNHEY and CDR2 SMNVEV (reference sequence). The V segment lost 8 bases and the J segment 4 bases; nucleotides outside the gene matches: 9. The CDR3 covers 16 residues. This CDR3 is CASSGQGPTGANVLTF. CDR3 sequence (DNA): TGTGCCAGCTCGGGACAGGGACCTACGGGGGCCAACGTCCTGACTTTC.

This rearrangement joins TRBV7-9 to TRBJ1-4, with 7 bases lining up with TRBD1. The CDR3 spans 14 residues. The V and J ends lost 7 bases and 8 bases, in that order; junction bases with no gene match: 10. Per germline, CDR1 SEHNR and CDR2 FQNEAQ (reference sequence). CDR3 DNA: TGTGCCAGCACCTCAGACAGGGTCGAGGAAAAACTGTTTTTT. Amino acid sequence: CASTSDRVEEKLFF.

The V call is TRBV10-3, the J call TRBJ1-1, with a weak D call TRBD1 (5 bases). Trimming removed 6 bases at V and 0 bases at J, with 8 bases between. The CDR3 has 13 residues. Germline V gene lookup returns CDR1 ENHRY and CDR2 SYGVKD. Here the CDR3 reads CAIRDSVNTEAFF. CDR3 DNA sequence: TGTGCCATCAGAGACAGTGTGAACACTGAAGCTTTCTTT.

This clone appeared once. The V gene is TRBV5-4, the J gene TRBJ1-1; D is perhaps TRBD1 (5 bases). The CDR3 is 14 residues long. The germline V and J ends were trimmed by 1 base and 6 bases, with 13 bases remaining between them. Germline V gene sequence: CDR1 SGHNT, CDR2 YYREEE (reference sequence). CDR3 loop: CASSLQGGRAEAFF. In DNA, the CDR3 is TGTGCCAGCAGCTTGCAGGGAGGGCGCGCTGAAGCTTTCTTT.

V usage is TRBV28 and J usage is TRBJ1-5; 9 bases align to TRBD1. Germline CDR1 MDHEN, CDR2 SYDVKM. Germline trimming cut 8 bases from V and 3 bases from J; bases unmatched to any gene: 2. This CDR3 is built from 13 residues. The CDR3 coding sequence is TGTGCCAGCCACAGGGGGCTCAATCAGCCCCAGCATTTT. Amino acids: CASHRGLNQPQHF.

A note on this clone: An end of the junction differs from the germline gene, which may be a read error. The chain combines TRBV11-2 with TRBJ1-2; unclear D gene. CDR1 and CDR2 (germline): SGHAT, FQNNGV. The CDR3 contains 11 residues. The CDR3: CASSLGPTPNF. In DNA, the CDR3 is TGTGCCAGCAGCTTAGGTCCTACTCCCAACTTC. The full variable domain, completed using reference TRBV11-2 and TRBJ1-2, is EAGVAQSPRYKIIEKRQSVAFWCNPISGHATLYWYQQILGQGPKLLIQFQNNGVVDDSQLPKDRFSAERLKGVDSTLKIQPAKLEDSAVYLCASSLGPTPNFGSGTRLTVV.

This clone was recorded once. The CDR3: CASSQEMGRYTGELFF. In DNA, the CDR3 is TGCGCCAGCAGCCAAGAGATGGGCAGATACACCGGGGAGCTGTTTTTT. The chain joins TRBV4-1 to TRBJ2-2, with D unresolved. The V and J ends lost 0 bases and 3 bases respectively, with 11 bases between them. From germline, CDR1 is MGHRA and CDR2 YSYEKL. The CDR3 totals 16 residues.

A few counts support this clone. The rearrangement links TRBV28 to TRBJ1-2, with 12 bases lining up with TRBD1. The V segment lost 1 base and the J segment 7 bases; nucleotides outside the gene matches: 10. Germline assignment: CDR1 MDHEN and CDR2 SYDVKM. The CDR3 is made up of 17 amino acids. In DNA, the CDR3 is TGTGCCAGCAGTTTATCCACCCCGGGACAGGGGGCGATTGGCTACACCTTC. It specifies CASSLSTPGQGAIGYTF.

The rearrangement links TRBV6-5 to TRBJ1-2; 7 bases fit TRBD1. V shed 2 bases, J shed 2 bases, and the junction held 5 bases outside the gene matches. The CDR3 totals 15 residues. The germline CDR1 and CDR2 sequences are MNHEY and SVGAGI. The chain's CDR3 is CASSYPGGGNYGYTF. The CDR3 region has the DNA TGTGCCAGCAGTTACCCAGGGGGTGGGAACTATGGCTACACCTTC.

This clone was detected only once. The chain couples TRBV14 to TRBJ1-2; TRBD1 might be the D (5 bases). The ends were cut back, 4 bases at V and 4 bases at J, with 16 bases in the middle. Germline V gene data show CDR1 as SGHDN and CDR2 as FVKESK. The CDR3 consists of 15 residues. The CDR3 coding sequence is TGTGCCAGCAGCCGCCATGGCAGGGCCATCTATGGCTACACCTTC. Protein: CASSRHGRAIYGYTF.

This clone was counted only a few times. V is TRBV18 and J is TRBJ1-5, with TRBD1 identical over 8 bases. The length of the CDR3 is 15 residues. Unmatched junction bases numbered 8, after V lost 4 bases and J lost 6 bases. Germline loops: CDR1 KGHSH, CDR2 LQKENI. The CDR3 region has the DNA TGTGCCAGCTCACAACCGGGGCAGGGGGCTCAGCCCCAGCATTTT. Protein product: CASSQPGQGAQPQHF.

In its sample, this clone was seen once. CDR3: CASRWTSGSGYEQYF. As DNA, the CDR3 is TGTGCCAGCAGATGGACTAGCGGGAGTGGGTACGAGCAGTACTTC. The chain employs TRBV28 and TRBJ2-7, with TRBD2 matching over 13 bases. The V gene end was trimmed by 6 bases and the J gene end by 4 bases; junction bases not matched to a gene: 6. The germline CDR1 and CDR2 sequences are MDHEN and SYDVKM. The CDR3 sequence is 15 residues long.

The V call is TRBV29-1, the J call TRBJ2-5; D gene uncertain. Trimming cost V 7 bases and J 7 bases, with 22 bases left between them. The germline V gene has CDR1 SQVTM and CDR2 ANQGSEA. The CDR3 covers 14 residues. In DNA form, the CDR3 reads TGCAGCGGTGCTTATAACGCCGATCGAGGGACCCAGTACTTC. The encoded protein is CSGAYNADRGTQYF.

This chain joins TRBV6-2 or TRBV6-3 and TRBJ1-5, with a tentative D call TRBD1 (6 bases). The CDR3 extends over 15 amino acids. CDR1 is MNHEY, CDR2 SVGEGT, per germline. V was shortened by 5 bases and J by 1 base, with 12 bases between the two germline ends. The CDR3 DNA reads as TGTGCCAGCAGTCATGACAGGACGAGCAATCAGCCCCAGCATTTT. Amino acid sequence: CASSHDRTSNQPQHF.

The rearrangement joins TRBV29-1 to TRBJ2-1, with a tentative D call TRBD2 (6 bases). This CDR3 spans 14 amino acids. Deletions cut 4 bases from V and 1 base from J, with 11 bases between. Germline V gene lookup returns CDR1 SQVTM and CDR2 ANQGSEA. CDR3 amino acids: CSVVPGESYNEQFF. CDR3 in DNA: TGCAGCGTTGTTCCGGGGGAGTCCTACAATGAGCAGTTCTTC.

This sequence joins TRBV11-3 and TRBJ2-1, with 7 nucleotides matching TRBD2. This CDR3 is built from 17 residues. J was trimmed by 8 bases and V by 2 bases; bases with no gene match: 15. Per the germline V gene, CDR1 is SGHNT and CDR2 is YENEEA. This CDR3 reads CASSLSWGGTKYDEQFF. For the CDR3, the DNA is TGTGCCAGCAGCTTAAGTTGGGGGGGGACTAAGTACGATGAGCAGTTCTTC.

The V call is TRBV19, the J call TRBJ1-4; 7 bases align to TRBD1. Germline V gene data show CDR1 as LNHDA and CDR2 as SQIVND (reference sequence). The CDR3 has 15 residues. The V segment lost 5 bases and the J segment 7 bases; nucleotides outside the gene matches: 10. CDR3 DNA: TGTGCCAGTAGTTTCTATGCAGGGGGAAGTGAAAAACTGTTTTTT. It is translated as CASSFYAGGSEKLFF. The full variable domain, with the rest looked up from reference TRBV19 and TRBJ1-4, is DGGITQSPKYLFRKEGQNVTLSCEQNLNHDAMYWYRQDPGQGLRLIYYSQIVNDFQKGDIAEGYSVSREKKESFPLTVTSAQKNPTAFYLCASSFYAGGSEKLFFGSGTQLSVL.

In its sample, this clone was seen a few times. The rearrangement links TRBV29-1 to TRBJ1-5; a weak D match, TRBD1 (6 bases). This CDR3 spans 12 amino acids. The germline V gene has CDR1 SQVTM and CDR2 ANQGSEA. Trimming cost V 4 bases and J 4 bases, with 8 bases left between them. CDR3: CSVGGQNQPQHF. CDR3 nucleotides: TGCAGCGTTGGGGGGCAGAATCAGCCCCAGCATTTT. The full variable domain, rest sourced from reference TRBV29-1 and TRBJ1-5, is SAVISQKPSRDICQRGTSLTIQCQVDSQVTMMFWYRQQPGQSLTLIATANQGSEATYESGFVIDKFPISRPNLTFSTLTVSNMSPEDSSIYLCSVGGQNQPQHFGDGTRLSIL.

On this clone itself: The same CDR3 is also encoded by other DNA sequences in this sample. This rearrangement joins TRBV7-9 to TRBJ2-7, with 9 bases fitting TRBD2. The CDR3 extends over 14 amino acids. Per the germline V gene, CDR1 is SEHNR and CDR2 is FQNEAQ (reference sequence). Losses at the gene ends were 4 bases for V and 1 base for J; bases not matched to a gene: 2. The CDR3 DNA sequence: TGTGCCAGCAGCTCCACTAGCGGGTCCTACGAGCAGTACTTC. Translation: CASSSTSGSYEQYF.

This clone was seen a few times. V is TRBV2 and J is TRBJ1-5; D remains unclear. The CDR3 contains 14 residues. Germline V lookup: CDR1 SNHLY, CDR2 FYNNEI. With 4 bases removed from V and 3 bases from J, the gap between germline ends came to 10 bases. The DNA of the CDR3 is TGTGCCAGCAGTGGGAGGGTACCCAATCAGCCCCAGCATTTT. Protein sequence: CASSGRVPNQPQHF.

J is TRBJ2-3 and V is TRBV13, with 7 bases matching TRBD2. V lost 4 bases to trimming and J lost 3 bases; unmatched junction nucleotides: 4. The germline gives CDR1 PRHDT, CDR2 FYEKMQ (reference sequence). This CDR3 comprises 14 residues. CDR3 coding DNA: TGTGCCAGCAGCTCTGGGCGGGGGACAGATACGCAGTATTTT. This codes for CASSSGRGTDTQYF.

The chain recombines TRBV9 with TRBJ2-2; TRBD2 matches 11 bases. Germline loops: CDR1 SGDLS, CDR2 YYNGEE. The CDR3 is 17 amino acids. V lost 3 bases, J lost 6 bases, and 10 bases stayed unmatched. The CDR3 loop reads CASSETILAGASGELFF. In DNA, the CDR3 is TGTGCCAGCAGCGAGACAATACTAGCGGGGGCCTCCGGGGAGCTGTTTTTT.

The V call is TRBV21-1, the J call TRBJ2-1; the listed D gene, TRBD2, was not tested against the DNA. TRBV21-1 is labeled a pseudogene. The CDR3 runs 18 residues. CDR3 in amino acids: CASSKGGWYSGVSGEQFF. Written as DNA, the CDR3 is TGTGCCAGCAGCAAGGGGGGTTGGTATAGCGGGGTCTCTGGTGAGCAGTTCTTC.

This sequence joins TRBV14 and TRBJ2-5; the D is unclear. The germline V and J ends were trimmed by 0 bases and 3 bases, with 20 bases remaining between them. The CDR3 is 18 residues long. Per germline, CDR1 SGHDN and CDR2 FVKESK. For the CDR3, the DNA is TGTGCCAGCAGCCAAGATCAGAGGCGCTCCCCGTATAAAGAGACCCAGTACTTC. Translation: CASSQDQRRSPYKETQYF.

The chain's CDR3 is CATSDSGYNEQFF. The CDR3 bases are TGTGCCACCAGTGATTCGGGGTACAATGAGCAGTTCTTC. The chain is built from TRBV24-1 and TRBJ2-1; the D gene is possibly TRBD2 (5 bases). The CDR3 length is 13 residues. The V end was cut by 2 bases, the J end by 4 bases, with 5 bases between. Germline CDR1 reads KGHDR; CDR2 reads SFDVKD.

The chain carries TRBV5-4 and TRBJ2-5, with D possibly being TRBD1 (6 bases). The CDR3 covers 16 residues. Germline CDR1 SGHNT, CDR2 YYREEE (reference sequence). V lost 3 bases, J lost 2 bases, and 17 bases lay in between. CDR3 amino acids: CASSSPAVGAQETQYF. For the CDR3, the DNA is TGTGCCAGCAGCTCCCCCGCCGTGGGGGCGCAAGAGACCCAGTACTTC.

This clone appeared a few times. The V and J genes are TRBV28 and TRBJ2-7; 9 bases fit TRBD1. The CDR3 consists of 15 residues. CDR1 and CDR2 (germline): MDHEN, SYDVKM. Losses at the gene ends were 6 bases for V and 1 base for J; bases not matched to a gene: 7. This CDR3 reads CASRDRGRRSYEQYF. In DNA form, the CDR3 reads TGTGCCAGCAGGGACAGGGGACGTAGGTCCTACGAGCAGTACTTC.

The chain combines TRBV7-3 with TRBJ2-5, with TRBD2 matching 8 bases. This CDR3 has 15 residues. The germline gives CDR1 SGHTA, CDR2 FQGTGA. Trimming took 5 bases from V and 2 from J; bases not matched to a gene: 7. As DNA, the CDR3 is TGTGCCAGCAGCCCCGTCCGGGGGGGTCAAGAGACCCAGTACTTC. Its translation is CASSPVRGGQETQYF.